This TCR beta chain was sequenced for a study of cytomegalovirus exposure and HLA in healthy donors. Findings of the study overall: Later work found most CMV-associated TCR beta chains apparently HLA-restricted. Reports credit the classifier with highly specific, highly sensitive diagnosis of cytomegalovirus status.

The junction had 8 bases not matched to a gene; V was cut back by 3 bases and J by 4 bases. Germline V gene data show CDR1 as SGHTA and CDR2 as FQGNSA. The CDR3 runs 16 residues. This clone was seen just once. Its specificity is not known. Primers: 60 Vbeta forward and 13 Jbeta reverse. TCRdb's copy holds only in-frame clones and misses some; the assay was immunoSEQ multiplex PCR. The top ten hold over 8.5% of the sample, which has 60,000 to 75,000 clones, 65% to 75% seen once. Material for sequencing was PBMCs. The chain has TRBV7-2 and TRBJ2-5; 10 nucleotides match TRBD1. This sequence was found in a woman in her sixties in good health and CMV-seropositive. In nucleotides, the CDR3 is TGTGCCAGCAGCTTGAACGGACAGGGGGTGGGAGAGACCCAGTACTTC. Translation: CASSLNGQGVGETQYF.